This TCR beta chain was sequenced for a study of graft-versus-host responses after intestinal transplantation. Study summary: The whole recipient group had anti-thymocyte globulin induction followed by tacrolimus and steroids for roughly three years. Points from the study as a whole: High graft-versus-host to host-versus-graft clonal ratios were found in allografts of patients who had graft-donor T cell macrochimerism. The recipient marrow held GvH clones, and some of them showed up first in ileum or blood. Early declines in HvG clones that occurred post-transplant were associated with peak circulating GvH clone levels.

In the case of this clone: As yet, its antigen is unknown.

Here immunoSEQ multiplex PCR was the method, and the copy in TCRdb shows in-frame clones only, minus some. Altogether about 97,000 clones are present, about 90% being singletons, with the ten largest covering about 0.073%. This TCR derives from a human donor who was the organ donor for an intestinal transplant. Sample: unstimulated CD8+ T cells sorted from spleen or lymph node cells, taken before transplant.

CDR3 region: CASSVALGHNEQFF. In DNA, the CDR3 is TGTGCCAGCAGCGTAGCGTTGGGCCACAATGAGCAGTTCTTC. The chain recombines TRBV9 with TRBJ2-1; D not certain. CDR1 SGDLS and CDR2 YYNGEE come from the germline V gene. V lost 0 bases, J lost 5 bases, and 9 bases lay in between. This CDR3 is 14 amino acids long.